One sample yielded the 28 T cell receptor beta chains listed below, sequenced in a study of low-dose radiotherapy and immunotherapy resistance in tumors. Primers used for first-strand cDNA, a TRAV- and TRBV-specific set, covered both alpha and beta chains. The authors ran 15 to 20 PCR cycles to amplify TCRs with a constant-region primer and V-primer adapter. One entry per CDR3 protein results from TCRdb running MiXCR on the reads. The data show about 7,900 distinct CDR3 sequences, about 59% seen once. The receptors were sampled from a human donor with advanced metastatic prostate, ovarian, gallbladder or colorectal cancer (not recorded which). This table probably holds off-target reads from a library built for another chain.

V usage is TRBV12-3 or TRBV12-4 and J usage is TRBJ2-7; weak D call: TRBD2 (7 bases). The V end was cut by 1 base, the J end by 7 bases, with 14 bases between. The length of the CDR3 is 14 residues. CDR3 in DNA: TGTGCCAGCAGTTTAGGGGGGGGCCTCTGGGAGCAGTACTTC. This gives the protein CASSLGGGLWEQYF.

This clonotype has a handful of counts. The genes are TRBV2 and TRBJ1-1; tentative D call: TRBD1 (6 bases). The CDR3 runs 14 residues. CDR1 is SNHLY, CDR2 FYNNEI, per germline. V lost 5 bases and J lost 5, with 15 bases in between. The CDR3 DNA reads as TGTGCCAGCAGTTTCGGCAGGGGCGATACTGAAGCTTTCTTT. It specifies CASSFGRGDTEAFF.

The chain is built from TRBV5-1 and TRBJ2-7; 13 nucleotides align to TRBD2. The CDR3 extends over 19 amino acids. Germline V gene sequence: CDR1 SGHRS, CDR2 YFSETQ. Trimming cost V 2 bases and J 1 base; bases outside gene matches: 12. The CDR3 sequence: CASSFILAGGSPSSYEQYF. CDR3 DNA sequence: TGCGCCAGCAGCTTCATACTAGCGGGAGGGAGTCCGTCATCCTACGAGCAGTACTTC.

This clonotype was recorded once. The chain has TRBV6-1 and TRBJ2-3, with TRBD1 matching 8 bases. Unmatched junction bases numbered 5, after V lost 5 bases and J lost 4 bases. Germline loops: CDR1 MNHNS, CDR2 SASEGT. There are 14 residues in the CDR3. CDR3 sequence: CASSLGQGADTQYF. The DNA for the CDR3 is TGTGCCAGCAGTCTCGGACAGGGAGCAGATACGCAGTATTTT.

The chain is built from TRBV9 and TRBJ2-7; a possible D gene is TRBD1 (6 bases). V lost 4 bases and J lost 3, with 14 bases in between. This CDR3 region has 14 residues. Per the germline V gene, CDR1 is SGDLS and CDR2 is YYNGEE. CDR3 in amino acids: CASSPRVGGYEQYF. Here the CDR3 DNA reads TGTGCCAGCAGCCCGCGTGTAGGGGGCTACGAGCAGTACTTC.

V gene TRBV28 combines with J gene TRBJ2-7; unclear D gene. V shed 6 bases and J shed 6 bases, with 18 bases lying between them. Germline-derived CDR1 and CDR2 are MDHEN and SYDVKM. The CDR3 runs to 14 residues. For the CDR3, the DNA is TGTGCCAGCAGCTATGGCATTGGGGTCTCCGAGCAGTACTTC. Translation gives CASSYGIGVSEQYF.

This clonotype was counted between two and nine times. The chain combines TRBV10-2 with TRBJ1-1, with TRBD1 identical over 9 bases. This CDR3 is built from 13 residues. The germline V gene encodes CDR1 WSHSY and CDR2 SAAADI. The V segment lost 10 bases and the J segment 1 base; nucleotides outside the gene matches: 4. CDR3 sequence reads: CAIADRGNTEAFF. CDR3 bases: TGCGCCATCGCGGACAGGGGGAACACTGAAGCTTTCTTT.

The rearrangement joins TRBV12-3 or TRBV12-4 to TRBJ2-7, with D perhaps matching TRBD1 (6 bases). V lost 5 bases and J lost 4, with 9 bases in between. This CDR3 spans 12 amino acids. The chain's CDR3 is CASSGQGYEQYF. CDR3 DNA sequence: TGTGCCAGCAGTGGTCAGGGGTACGAGCAGTACTTC.

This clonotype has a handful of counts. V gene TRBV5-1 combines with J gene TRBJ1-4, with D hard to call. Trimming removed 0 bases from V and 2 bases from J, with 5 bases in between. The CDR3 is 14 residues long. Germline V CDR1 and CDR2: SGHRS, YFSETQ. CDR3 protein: CASSLGFTNEKLFF. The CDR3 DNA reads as TGCGCCAGCAGCTTGGGGTTCACTAATGAAAAACTGTTTTTT.

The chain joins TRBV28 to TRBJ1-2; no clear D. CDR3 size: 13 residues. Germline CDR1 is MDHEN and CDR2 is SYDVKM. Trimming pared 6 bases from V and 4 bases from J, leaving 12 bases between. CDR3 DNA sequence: TGTGCCAGCAGCCCCGACGGTGGCTATGGCTACACCTTC. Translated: CASSPDGGYGYTF.

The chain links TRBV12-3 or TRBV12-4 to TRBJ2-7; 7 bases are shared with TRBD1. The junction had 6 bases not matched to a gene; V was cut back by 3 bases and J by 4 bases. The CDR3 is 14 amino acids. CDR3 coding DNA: TGTGCCAGCAGTTTGGGGACAGCTTTTTACGAGCAGTACTTC. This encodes CASSLGTAFYEQYF.

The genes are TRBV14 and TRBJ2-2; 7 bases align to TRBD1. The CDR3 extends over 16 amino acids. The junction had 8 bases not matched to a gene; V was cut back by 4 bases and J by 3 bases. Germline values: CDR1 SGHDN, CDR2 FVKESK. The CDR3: CASSPPGTAYTGELFF. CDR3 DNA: TGTGCCAGCAGCCCACCCGGGACAGCTTACACCGGGGAGCTGTTTTTT.

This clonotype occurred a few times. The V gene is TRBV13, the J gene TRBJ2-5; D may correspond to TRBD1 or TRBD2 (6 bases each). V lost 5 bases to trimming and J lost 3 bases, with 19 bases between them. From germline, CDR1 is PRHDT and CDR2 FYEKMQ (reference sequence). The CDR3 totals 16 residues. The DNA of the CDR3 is TGTGCCAGCAGCCCCCGACCGGGGGCTGGGGAAGAGACCCAGTACTTC. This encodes CASSPRPGAGEETQYF.

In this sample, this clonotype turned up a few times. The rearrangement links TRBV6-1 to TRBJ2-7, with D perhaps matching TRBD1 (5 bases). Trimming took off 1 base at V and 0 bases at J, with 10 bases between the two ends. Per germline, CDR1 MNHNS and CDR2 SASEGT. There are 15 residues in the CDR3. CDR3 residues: CASSEGQGSSYEQYF. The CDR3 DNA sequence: TGTGCCAGCAGTGAAGGTCAGGGCAGCTCCTACGAGCAGTACTTC.

The CDR3 spells CASSYFPDWDTDTQYF. As DNA, the CDR3 is TGTGCCAGCAGTTACTTCCCTGACTGGGACACAGATACGCAGTATTTT. V gene TRBV6-1 combines with J gene TRBJ2-3; D not resolved. CDR1 is MNHNS and CDR2 is SASEGT in the germline V gene. CDR3 length equals 16 residues. V lost 5 bases to trimming and J lost 2 bases, with 17 bases between them.

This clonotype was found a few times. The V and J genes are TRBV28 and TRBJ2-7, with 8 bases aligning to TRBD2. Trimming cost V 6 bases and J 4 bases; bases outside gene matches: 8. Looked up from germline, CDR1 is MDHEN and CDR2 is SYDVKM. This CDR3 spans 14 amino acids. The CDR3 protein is CASSLYSGKYEQYF. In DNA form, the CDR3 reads TGTGCCAGCAGCCTATATAGCGGGAAGTACGAGCAGTACTTC. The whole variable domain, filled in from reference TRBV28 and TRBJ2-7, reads DVKVTQSSRYLVKRTGEKVFLECVQDMDHENMFWYRQDPGLGLRLIYFSYDVKMKEKGDIPEGYSVSREKKERFSLILESASTNQTSMYLCASSLYSGKYEQYFGPGTRLTVT.

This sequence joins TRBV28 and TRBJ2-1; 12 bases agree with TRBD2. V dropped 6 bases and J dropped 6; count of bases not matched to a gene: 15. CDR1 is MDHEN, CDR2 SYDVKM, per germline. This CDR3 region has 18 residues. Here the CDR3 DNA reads TGTGCCAGCAGCTCTCGGACTAGCGGGATCGGGGGCCTCAATGAGCAGTTCTTC. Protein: CASSSRTSGIGGLNEQFF.

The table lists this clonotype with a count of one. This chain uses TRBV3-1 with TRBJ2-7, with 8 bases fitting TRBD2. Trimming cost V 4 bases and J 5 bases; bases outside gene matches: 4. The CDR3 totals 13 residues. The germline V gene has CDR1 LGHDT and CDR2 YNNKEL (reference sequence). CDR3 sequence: CASSPGLAHEQYF. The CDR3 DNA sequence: TGTGCCAGCAGCCCTGGACTAGCCCACGAGCAGTACTTC.

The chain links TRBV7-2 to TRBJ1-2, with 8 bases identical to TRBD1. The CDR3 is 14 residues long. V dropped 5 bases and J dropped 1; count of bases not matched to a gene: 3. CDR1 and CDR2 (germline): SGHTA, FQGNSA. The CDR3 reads CASSPDRVNYGYTF. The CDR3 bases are TGTGCCAGCAGCCCGGACAGGGTTAACTATGGCTACACCTTC.

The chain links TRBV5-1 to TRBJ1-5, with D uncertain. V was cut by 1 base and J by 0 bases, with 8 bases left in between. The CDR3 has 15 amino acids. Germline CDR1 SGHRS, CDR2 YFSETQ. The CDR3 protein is CASSLYGDSNQPQHF. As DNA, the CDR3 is TGCGCCAGCAGCTTGTACGGAGATAGCAATCAGCCCCAGCATTTT. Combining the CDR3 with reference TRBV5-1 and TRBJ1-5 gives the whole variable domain KAGVTQTPRYLIKTRGQQVTLSCSPISGHRSVSWYQQTPGQGLQFLFEYFSETQRNKGNFPGRFSGRQFSNSRSEMNVSTLELGDSALYLCASSLYGDSNQPQHFGDGTRLSIL.

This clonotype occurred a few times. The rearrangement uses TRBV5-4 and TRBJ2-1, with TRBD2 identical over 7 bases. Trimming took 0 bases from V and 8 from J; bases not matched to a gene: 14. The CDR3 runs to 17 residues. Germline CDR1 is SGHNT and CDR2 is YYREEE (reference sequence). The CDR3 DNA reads TGTGCCAGCAGCTTGGGGCAATCTAGCGGACCTCGGGATGAGCAGTTCTTC. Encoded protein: CASSLGQSSGPRDEQFF.

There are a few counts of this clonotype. The CDR3 nucleotides read TGCGCCAGCAGCCAAGAGGGATGGGGCGAGCAGTACTTC. The encoded protein is CASSQEGWGEQYF. The genes are TRBV4-3 and TRBJ2-7; no clear D. The CDR3 runs to 13 residues. CDR1 LGHNA and CDR2 YSLEER come from the germline V gene. Between the trimmed V and J ends, which lost 0 bases and 6 bases, there was a span of 9 bases.

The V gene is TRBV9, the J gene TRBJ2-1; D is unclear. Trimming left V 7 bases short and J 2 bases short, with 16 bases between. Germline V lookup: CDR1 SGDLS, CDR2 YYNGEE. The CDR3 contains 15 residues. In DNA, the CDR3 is TGTGCCAGCGCGGCAGGATCTCCAACCTACAATGAGCAGTTCTTC. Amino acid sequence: CASAAGSPTYNEQFF.

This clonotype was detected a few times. CDR3 protein: CATGGGSQETQYF. The CDR3 DNA reads as TGTGCCACGGGAGGAGGTTCTCAAGAGACCCAGTACTTC. The chain recombines TRBV24-1 with TRBJ2-5, with a tentative D call TRBD2 (6 bases). This CDR3 comprises 13 residues. Looked up from germline, CDR1 is KGHDR and CDR2 is SFDVKD. V lost 10 bases and J lost 2, with 13 bases in between.

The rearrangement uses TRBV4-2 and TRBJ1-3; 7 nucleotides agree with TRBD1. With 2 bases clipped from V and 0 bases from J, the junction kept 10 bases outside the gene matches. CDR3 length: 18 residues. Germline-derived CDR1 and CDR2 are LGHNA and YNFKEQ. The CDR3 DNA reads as TGTGCCAGCAGCCAAAGAGTTAACAGGGGAATCTCTGGAAACACCATATATTTT. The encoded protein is CASSQRVNRGISGNTIYF.

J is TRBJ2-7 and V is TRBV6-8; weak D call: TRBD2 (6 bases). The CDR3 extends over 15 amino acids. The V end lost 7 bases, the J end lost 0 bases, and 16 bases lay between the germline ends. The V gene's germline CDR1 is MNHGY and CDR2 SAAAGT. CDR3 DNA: TGTGCCAGCACCGAAAGTGGGGGGAGCTCCTACGAGCAGTACTTC. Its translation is CASTESGGSSYEQYF.

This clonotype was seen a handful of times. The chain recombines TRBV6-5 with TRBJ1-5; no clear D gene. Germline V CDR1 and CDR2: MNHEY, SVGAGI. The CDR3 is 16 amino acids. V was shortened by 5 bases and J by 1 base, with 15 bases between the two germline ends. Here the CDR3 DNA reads TGTGCCAGCAGTGAAAACTGGGTAGTGAGCAATCAGCCCCAGCATTTT. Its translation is CASSENWVVSNQPQHF.

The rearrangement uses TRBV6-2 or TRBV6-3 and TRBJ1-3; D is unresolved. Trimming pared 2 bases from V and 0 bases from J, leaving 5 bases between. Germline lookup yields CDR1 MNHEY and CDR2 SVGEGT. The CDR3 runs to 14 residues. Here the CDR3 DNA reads TGTGCCAGCAGTTACGGAGTCTCTGGAAACACCATATATTTT. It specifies CASSYGVSGNTIYF.